The next 30 T cell receptor beta chains were all read from a single sample in a study of cytomegalovirus exposure and HLA in healthy donors. 60 Vbeta and 13 Jbeta primers were used in PCR. Sequenced by immunoSEQ multiplex PCR; TCRdb stores in-frame clones only, minus some. The sample contains 100,000 to 120,000 clones, approximately 80% of which appear only once. The sample consisted of PBMCs. The receptor set was obtained from a man between 25 and 39 years old in good health and CMV-seropositive.

This clone turned up a few times. The chain carries TRBV11-2 and TRBJ2-4, with D unresolved. V was pared by 5 bases and J by 9 bases, with 14 bases between. The germline V gene encodes CDR1 SGHAT and CDR2 FQNNGV. The CDR3 contains 13 residues. The CDR3 loop reads CASSLDTGSIQYF. The CDR3 region has the DNA TGTGCCAGCAGCCTTGATACCGGTAGCATTCAGTACTTC.

This clone was picked up one time. In DNA form, the CDR3 reads TGTGCCAGCAGCCCGCGACAGGGCCAAGGAGGCGGGGAGCTGTTTTTT. Protein: CASSPRQGQGGGELFF. This chain connects TRBV7-6 to TRBJ2-2, with TRBD1 matching over 7 bases. V was pared by 5 bases and J by 7 bases, with 13 bases of the junction left unmatched. This CDR3 has 16 amino acids. Germline V lookup: CDR1 SGHVS, CDR2 FNYEAQ.

The V gene is TRBV30, the J gene TRBJ2-7; weak D call: TRBD1 (6 bases). The V gene lost 2 bases and the J gene lost 3 bases, with 11 bases spanning the gap. Germline V lookup: CDR1 GTSNPN, CDR2 SVGIG (reference sequence). This CDR3 contains 13 residues. In nucleotides, the CDR3 is TGTGCCTGGAGTAGGGACACAGACTACGAGCAGTACTTC. It specifies CAWSRDTDYEQYF.

This clone appeared a few times. The gene calls are TRBV7-3 and TRBJ2-2; 7 bases fit TRBD1. The CDR3 totals 16 residues. Germline lookup yields CDR1 SGHTA and CDR2 FQGTGA. V lost 0 bases and J lost 0; bases outside the gene matches: 1. This CDR3 reads CASSLTGQANTGELFF. The CDR3 coding sequence is TGTGCCAGCAGCTTAACCGGACAGGCGAACACCGGGGAGCTGTTTTTT.

The J gene is TRBJ1-1, the V gene TRBV7-2, with 7 bases lining up with TRBD1. Germline lookup yields CDR1 SGHTA and CDR2 FQGNSA. Trimming at V came to 2 bases and at J to 0 bases, leaving 12 bases not matched to a gene. The CDR3 sequence is 18 residues long. CDR3 in DNA: TGTGCCAGCAGCTTAAACCCCCCCGAACAGGGGATGAACACTGAAGCTTTCTTT. Protein: CASSLNPPEQGMNTEAFF.

This clone was seen only a few times. The chain links TRBV7-9 to TRBJ1-1; possible D gene TRBD1, 6 bases. Per the germline V gene, CDR1 is SEHNR and CDR2 is FQNEAQ (reference sequence). Trimming took off 2 bases at V and 1 base at J, with 11 bases between the two ends. The length of the CDR3 is 15 residues. The CDR3 DNA reads TGTGCCAGCAGCTTAATCCAGGGGTCGAACACTGAAGCTTTCTTT. It encodes CASSLIQGSNTEAFF.

The chain has TRBV7-2 and TRBJ2-3; possible D gene TRBD1, 6 bases. There are 13 residues in the CDR3. With 6 bases removed from V and 5 bases from J, the gap between germline ends came to 12 bases. Germline V gene sequence: CDR1 SGHTA, CDR2 FQGNSA. The CDR3, as DNA: TGTGCCAGCAGACAGGGCGGTATAGATACGCAGTATTTT. It is translated as CASRQGGIDTQYF. Full variable domain (outside the CDR3, taken from reference TRBV7-2 and TRBJ2-3): GAGVSQSPSNKVTEKGKDVELRCDPISGHTALYWYRQSLGQGLEFLIYFQGNSAPDKSGLPSDRFSAERTGGSVSTLTIQRTQQEDSAVYLCASRQGGIDTQYFGPGTRLTVL.

This sequence joins TRBV4-1 and TRBJ2-5; D is perhaps TRBD2 (6 bases). V dropped 2 bases and J dropped 5 bases, with 21 bases sitting between them. CDR1 and CDR2 from the germline V gene are MGHRA and YSYEKL. This CDR3 has 17 residues. The CDR3 DNA is TGCGCCAGCAGCCAATGGTCCTACGTCGGACTAAGGGAGACCCAGTACTTC. Translation: CASSQWSYVGLRETQYF.

In this sample, this clone turned up once. The chain is built from TRBV5-8 and TRBJ2-7; 7 nucleotides align to TRBD2. J gave up 2 bases and V 4 bases, and 12 bases lay outside the gene matches. This CDR3 region has 16 residues. Germline values: CDR1 SGHTS, CDR2 YDEGEE. In nucleotides, the CDR3 is TGTGCCAGCAGCGATATTCGGGGGGACTGGGCCTACGAGCAGTACTTC. Translated, it gives CASSDIRGDWAYEQYF.

The chain uses TRBV29-1 and TRBJ2-7; TRBD1 matches at 10 bases. Germline-derived CDR1 and CDR2 are SQVTM and ANQGSEA. V was pared by 4 bases and J by 1 base, with 7 bases of the junction left unmatched. The CDR3 is 15 residues long. In nucleotides, the CDR3 is TGCAGCGTTGGTGATCGGACAGGGGGATCCTACGAGCAGTACTTC. Its translation: CSVGDRTGGSYEQYF.

The chain has TRBV13 and TRBJ2-3, with 9 positions matching TRBD2. Trimming cost V 5 bases and J 6 bases; bases outside gene matches: 9. This CDR3 has 15 amino acids. The germline V gene encodes CDR1 PRHDT and CDR2 FYEKMQ (reference sequence). In DNA form, the CDR3 reads TGTGCCAGCAGCATCCGACTAGCGGCGGGGGATACGCAGTATTTT. Translating it yields CASSIRLAAGDTQYF.

The rearrangement uses TRBV6-5 and TRBJ2-2; tentatively, D is TRBD1 (5 bases). CDR3 size: 14 residues. V lost 8 bases and J 0 bases, leaving 10 bases between the germline ends. The V gene's germline CDR1 is MNHEY and CDR2 SVGAGI. The CDR3 DNA sequence: TGTGCCAGCGGAAAGACAGCGAACACCGGGGAGCTGTTTTTT. It translates to CASGKTANTGELFF.

The V gene is TRBV27, the J gene TRBJ2-3; the match to TRBD1 covers 7 bases. This CDR3 has 16 residues. The ends lost 8 bases at V and 1 base at J; junction bases unmatched: 12. Germline V lookup: CDR1 MNHEY, CDR2 SMNVEV (reference sequence). CDR3 in DNA: TGTGCCAGCCGTAGGGGGCAGGCCCCGCGCACAGATACGCAGTATTTT. It specifies CASRRGQAPRTDTQYF.

This clone was detected once. J is TRBJ2-7 and V is TRBV7-8; D is unclear. The ends were cut back, 1 base at V and 1 base at J, with 5 bases in the middle. CDR3 length equals 13 residues. The germline V gene has CDR1 SGHVS and CDR2 FQNEAQ. CDR3 DNA sequence: TGTGCCAGCAGCTTAGTTTCTTCCTACGAGCAGTACTTC. As protein: CASSLVSSYEQYF.

The CDR3 is CASSFQEGAPYGYTF. The CDR3 DNA reads as TGCGCCAGCAGCTTTCAAGAGGGGGCCCCCTATGGCTACACCTTC. The chain has TRBV5-1 and TRBJ1-2; 7 bases align to TRBD1. V trimming: 2 bases; J trimming: 4 bases; junction bases outside the gene matches: 8. CDR3 length: 15 residues. Germline CDR1 reads SGHRS; CDR2 reads YFSETQ.

The genes are TRBV19 and TRBJ2-1, with 9 positions matching TRBD1. V was pared by 4 bases and J by 3 bases, with 10 bases of the junction left unmatched. Germline V gene lookup returns CDR1 LNHDA and CDR2 SQIVND (reference sequence). This CDR3 contains 17 residues. The CDR3 loop reads CASSTQLTGGLYNEQFF. The DNA of the CDR3 is TGTGCCAGTAGTACCCAACTTACAGGGGGCCTCTACAATGAGCAGTTCTTC.

CDR3 nucleotide sequence: TGTGCCAGCAGTGAAGGCGGCAGCTCCTACGAGCAGTACTTC. It encodes CASSEGGSSYEQYF. The chain joins TRBV6-1 to TRBJ2-7; no clear D gene. The CDR3 has 14 amino acids. V was shortened by 1 base and J by 0 bases, with 7 bases between the two germline ends. Germline V CDR1 and CDR2: MNHNS, SASEGT.

The rearrangement links TRBV11-1 to TRBJ1-1; 7 bases line up with TRBD1. Unmatched junction bases numbered 9, after V lost 7 bases and J lost 4 bases. Germline V gene data show CDR1 as SGHAT and CDR2 as FQDESV (reference sequence). CDR3 size: 14 residues. CDR3 bases: TGTGCCAGCACCTTGGACGACAGGGTCACTGAAGCTTTCTTT. As protein: CASTLDDRVTEAFF. Filled out from reference TRBV11-1 and TRBJ1-1, the complete variable domain reads EAEVAQSPRYKITEKSQAVAFWCDPISGHATLYWYRQILGQGPELLVQFQDESVVDDSQLPKDRFSAERLKGVDSTLKIQPAELGDSAMYLCASTLDDRVTEAFFGQGTRLTVV.

The chain links TRBV19 to TRBJ2-5, with TRBD2 matching 12 bases. From germline, CDR1 is LNHDA and CDR2 SQIVND (reference sequence). The CDR3 totals 16 residues. The junction had 2 bases not matched to a gene; V was cut back by 2 bases and J by 1 base. The CDR3 sequence is CASSITSGGFQETQYF. CDR3 nucleotides: TGTGCCAGTAGTATAACTAGCGGGGGGTTCCAAGAGACCCAGTACTTC.

The chain uses TRBV2 and TRBJ1-5, with D unresolved. The ends were cut back, 4 bases at V and 6 bases at J, with 16 bases in the middle. The CDR3 sequence is 15 residues long. Germline V lookup: CDR1 SNHLY, CDR2 FYNNEI. The CDR3 spells CASSVGRAASQPQHF. The CDR3 nucleotides are TGTGCCAGCAGTGTGGGGAGGGCTGCAAGTCAGCCCCAGCATTTT.

This chain connects TRBV5-1 to TRBJ2-5, with 13 nucleotides matching TRBD2. There are 18 residues in the CDR3. The trim removed 4 bases at V and 6 bases at J, leaving 15 bases unmatched. From germline, CDR1 is SGHRS and CDR2 YFSETQ. The CDR3 sequence is CASSPFKTSGGPIQTQYF. The CDR3 DNA follows: TGCGCCAGCAGCCCGTTTAAGACTAGCGGGGGGCCGATTCAGACCCAGTACTTC.

In its sample, this clone was seen a few times. The rearrangement joins TRBV27 to TRBJ1-2; 7 bases are a match to TRBD1. V dropped 2 bases and J dropped 6; count of bases not matched to a gene: 6. This CDR3 spans 14 amino acids. Germline values: CDR1 MNHEY, CDR2 SMNVEV (reference sequence). The CDR3 spells CASSLGPQGDGYTF. The CDR3 coding sequence is TGTGCCAGCAGTTTAGGGCCCCAGGGGGATGGCTACACCTTC.

The chain employs TRBV5-1 and TRBJ1-1; a possible D gene is TRBD1 (5 bases). The ends were cut back, 0 bases at V and 4 bases at J, with 13 bases in the middle. This CDR3 comprises 15 residues. Germline-derived CDR1 and CDR2 are SGHRS and YFSETQ. CDR3 bases: TGCGCCAGCAGCTTGGGATGGGGCACGGGCACTGAAGCTTTCTTT. This gives the protein CASSLGWGTGTEAFF.

The V gene is TRBV7-8, the J gene TRBJ1-6, with D maybe TRBD1 (6 bases). V lost 0 bases and J 5 bases, leaving 14 bases between the germline ends. From germline, CDR1 is SGHVS and CDR2 FQNEAQ. This CDR3 has 17 amino acids. CDR3 loop: CASSLAQGPVDNSPLHF. As DNA, the CDR3 is TGTGCCAGCAGCTTAGCGCAGGGGCCGGTCGATAATTCACCCCTCCACTTT.

The chain recombines TRBV18 with TRBJ2-5, with a possible D match to TRBD1 (6 bases). From germline, CDR1 is KGHSH and CDR2 LQKENI. The CDR3 sequence is 15 residues long. Trimming removed 0 bases at V and 4 bases at J, with 12 bases between. This CDR3 is CASSPPPGQAETQYF. The CDR3 nucleotides are TGTGCCAGCTCACCACCTCCGGGACAAGCAGAGACCCAGTACTTC.

CDR3 nucleotides: TGTGCCAGCAGTGTTCCGGGACAGGGTGCCGGGGAGCTGTTTTTT. Its protein product is CASSVPGQGAGELFF. The chain joins TRBV6-1 to TRBJ2-2, with 9 bases lining up with TRBD1. Losses at the gene ends were 4 bases for V and 6 bases for J; bases not matched to a gene: 6. CDR3 size: 15 residues. CDR1 and CDR2 from the germline V gene are MNHNS and SASEGT.

The CDR3 loop reads CASSQRTGGSYEQYF. The CDR3 nucleotides read TGCGCCAGCAGCCAACGGACAGGGGGATCCTACGAGCAGTACTTC. V gene TRBV4-1 combines with J gene TRBJ2-7; 10 bases fit TRBD1. V dropped 2 bases and J dropped 1; count of bases not matched to a gene: 2. CDR3 size: 15 residues. CDR1 MGHRA and CDR2 YSYEKL come from the germline V gene.

This chain joins TRBV4-3 and TRBJ2-7; 8 bases are a match to TRBD1. J gave up 2 bases and V 2 bases, and 8 bases lay outside the gene matches. Germline V gene sequence: CDR1 LGHNA, CDR2 YSLEER. CDR3 length equals 16 residues. CDR3 in amino acids: CASSQTMDRDPYEQYF. The CDR3 DNA is TGCGCCAGCAGCCAAACGATGGACAGGGATCCCTACGAGCAGTACTTC.

Only a few counts were recorded for this clone. V is TRBV14 and J is TRBJ1-2, with 9 bases lining up with TRBD1. The CDR3 has 14 residues. V shed 2 bases and J 10 bases; nucleotides not matched to a gene: 8. Germline CDR1 and CDR2: SGHDN and FVKESK. CDR3: CASSQQTGTGLYTF. The CDR3, as DNA: TGTGCCAGCAGCCAACAAACCGGGACAGGGCTCTACACCTTC.

The rearrangement uses TRBV19 and TRBJ1-2; D might be TRBD1 (5 bases). V shed 3 bases and J shed 10 bases, with 12 bases lying between them. This CDR3 has 12 residues. Germline lookup yields CDR1 LNHDA and CDR2 SQIVND (reference sequence). The CDR3 loop reads CASSIFQGAYTF. CDR3 DNA: TGTGCCAGTAGTATTTTCCAGGGCGCCTACACCTTC.